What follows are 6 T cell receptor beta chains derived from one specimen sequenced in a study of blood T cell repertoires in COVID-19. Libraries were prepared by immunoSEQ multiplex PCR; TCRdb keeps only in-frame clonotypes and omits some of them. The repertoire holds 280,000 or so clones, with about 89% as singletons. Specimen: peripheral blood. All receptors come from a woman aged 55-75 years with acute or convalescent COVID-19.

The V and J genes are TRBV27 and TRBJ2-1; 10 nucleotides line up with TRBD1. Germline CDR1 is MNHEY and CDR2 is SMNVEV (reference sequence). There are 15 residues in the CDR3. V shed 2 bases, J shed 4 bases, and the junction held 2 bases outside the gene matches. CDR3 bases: TGTGCCAGCAGTTTAGGGACAGGGGAGTACAATGAGCAGTTCTTC. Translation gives CASSLGTGEYNEQFF.

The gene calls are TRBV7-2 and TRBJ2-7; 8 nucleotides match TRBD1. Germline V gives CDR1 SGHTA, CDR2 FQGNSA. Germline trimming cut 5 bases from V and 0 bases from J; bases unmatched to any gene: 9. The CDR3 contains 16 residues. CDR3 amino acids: CASSPRQGRSSYEQYF. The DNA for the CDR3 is TGTGCCAGCAGCCCAAGACAGGGGAGGAGCTCCTACGAGCAGTACTTC.

CDR3 residues: CATSRAGGPNEKLFF. As DNA, the CDR3 is TGTGCCACCAGCAGAGCCGGTGGGCCTAATGAAAAACTGTTTTTT. The chain combines TRBV15 with TRBJ1-4, with D unclear. This CDR3 region has 15 residues. Trimming removed 1 base at V and 3 bases at J, with 9 bases between. The germline CDR1 and CDR2 sequences are LNHNV and YYDKDF (reference sequence).

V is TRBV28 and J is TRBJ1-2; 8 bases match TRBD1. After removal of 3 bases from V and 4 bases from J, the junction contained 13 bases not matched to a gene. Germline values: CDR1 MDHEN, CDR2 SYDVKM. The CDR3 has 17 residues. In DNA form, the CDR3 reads TGTGCCAGCAGTTTTGGGGCTGGGGGGACAGGCCGCTATGGCTACACCTTC. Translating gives CASSFGAGGTGRYGYTF.

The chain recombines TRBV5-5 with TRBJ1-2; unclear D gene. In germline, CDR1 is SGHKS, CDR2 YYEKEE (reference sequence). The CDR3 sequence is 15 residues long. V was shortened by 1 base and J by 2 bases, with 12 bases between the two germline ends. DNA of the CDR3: TGTGCCAGCAGCTTGTATCAGCGCAACAACTATGGCTACACCTTC. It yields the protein CASSLYQRNNYGYTF. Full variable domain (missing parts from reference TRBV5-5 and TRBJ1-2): DAGVTQSPTHLIKTRGQQVTLRCSPISGHKSVSWYQQVLGQGPQFIFQYYEKEERGRGNFPDRFSARQFPNYSSELNVNALLLGDSALYLCASSLYQRNNYGYTFGSGTRLTVV.

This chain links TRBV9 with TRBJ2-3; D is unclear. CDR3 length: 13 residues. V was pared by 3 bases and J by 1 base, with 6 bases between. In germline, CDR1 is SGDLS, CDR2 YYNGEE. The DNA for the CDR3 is TGTGCCAGCAGCGCCCGGGGCACAGATACGCAGTATTTT. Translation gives CASSARGTDTQYF.